This TCR beta chain was retrieved from a study of blood T cell repertoires in COVID-19. Libraries were prepared by immunoSEQ multiplex PCR; TCRdb keeps only in-frame clonotypes and omits some of them. Among 310,000 or so clones listed, around 87% were seen once. The V gene lost 5 bases and the J gene lost 5 bases, with 18 bases spanning the gap. CDR3 length: 15 amino acids. The germline V gene has CDR1 LNHDA and CDR2 SQIVND (reference sequence). The source is a man aged 45-60 years with active or convalescent COVID-19. The sample consisted of peripheral blood. This chain uses TRBV19 with TRBJ2-5, with D possibly being TRBD1 (6 bases). The CDR3 spells CASSSDGGAWETQYF. The CDR3, as DNA: TGTGCCAGTAGTTCCGATGGGGGCGCATGGGAGACCCAGTACTTC.